This T cell receptor beta chain was recovered during a study of control samples from healthy donors and cancer patients. The table came from immunoSEQ multiplex PCR; TCRdb's copy has only in-frame clones and leaves some out. The table for this sample gives about 190,000 clones. Trimming removed 10 bases from V and 0 bases from J, with 15 bases in between. The length of the CDR3 is 14 residues. In germline, CDR1 is MNHEY, CDR2 SMNVEV (reference sequence). V and J are TRBV27 and TRBJ2-5; D remains unclear. The material sequenced was blood. The TCR originated in a woman aged 25-40 years in good health. As DNA, the CDR3 is TGTGCCACCGCAACCCTGGGTTACCAAGAGACCCAGTACTTC. Residues: CATATLGYQETQYF.